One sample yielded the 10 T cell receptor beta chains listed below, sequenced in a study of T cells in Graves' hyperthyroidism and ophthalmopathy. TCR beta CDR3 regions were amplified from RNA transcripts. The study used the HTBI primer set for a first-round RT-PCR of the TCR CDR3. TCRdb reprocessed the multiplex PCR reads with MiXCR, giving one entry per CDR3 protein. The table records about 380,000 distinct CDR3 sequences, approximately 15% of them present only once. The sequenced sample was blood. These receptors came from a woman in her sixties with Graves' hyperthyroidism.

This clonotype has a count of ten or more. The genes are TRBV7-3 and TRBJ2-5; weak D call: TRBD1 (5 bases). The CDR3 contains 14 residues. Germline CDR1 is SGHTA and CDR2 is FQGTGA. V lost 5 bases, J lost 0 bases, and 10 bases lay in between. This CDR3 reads CASSEDSNQETQYF. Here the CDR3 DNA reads TGTGCCAGCAGCGAAGACAGCAACCAAGAGACCCAGTACTTC.

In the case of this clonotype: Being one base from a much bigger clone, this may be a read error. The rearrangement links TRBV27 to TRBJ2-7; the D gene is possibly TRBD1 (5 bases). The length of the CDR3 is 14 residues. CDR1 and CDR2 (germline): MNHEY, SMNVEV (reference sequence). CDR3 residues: CASRPRASSYEQCF. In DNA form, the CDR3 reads TGTGCCAGCAGACCCAGGGCGAGCTCCTACGAGCAGTGCTTC.

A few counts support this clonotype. CDR3: CATSRGWGSVETQYF. The CDR3, as DNA: TGTGCCACCAGCAGGGGGTGGGGTTCGGTGGAGACCCAGTACTTC. The chain uses TRBV15 and TRBJ2-5; no definite D call. The CDR3 has 15 residues. The ends were cut back, 3 bases at V and 5 bases at J, with 16 bases in the middle. The germline V gene encodes CDR1 LNHNV and CDR2 YYDKDF (reference sequence).

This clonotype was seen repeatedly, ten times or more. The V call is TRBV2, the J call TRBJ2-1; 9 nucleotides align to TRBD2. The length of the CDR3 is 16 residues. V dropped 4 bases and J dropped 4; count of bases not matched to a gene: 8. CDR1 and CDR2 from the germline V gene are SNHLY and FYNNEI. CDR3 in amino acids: CASSASSGTIYNEQFF. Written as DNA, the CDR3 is TGTGCCAGCAGTGCTTCTAGCGGGACAATTTACAATGAGCAGTTCTTC.

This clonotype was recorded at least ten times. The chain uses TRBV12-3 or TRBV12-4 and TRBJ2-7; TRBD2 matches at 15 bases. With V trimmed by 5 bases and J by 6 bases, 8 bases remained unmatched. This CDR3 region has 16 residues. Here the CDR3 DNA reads TGTGCCAGCAGTATCGGACTAGCGGGAGGGTTCGCCGAGCAGTACTTC. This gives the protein CASSIGLAGGFAEQYF.

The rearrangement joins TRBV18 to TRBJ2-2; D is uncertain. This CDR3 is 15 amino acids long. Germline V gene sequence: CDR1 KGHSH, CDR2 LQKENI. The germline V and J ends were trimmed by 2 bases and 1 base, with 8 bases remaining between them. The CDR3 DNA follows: TGTGCCAGCTCACCATCGTCGAGGAACACCGGGGAGCTGTTTTTT. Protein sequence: CASSPSSRNTGELFF.

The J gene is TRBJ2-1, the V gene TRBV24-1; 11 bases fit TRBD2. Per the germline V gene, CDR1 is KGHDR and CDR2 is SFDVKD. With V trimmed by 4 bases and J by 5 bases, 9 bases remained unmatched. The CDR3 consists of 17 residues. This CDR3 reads CATSDQTVAGGHNEQFF. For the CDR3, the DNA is TGTGCCACCAGTGACCAAACAGTAGCGGGAGGGCACAATGAGCAGTTCTTC.

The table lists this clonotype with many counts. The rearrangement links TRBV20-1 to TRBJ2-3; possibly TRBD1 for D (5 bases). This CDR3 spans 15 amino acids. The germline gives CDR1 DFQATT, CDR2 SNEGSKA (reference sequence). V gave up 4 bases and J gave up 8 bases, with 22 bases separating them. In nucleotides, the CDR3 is TGCAGTGCTAACCGACAGCTTGATTTCCGTTTTACGCAGTATTTT. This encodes CSANRQLDFRFTQYF.

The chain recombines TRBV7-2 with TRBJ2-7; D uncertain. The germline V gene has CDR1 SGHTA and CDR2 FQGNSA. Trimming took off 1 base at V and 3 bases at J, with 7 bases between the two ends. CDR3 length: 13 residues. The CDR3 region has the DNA TGTGCCAGCAGCTTAGGGTCTCTCTACGAGCAGTACTTC. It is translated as CASSLGSLYEQYF. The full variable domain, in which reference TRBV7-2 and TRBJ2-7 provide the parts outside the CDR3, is GAGVSQSPSNKVTEKGKDVELRCDPISGHTALYWYRQSLGQGLEFLIYFQGNSAPDKSGLPSDRFSAERTGGSVSTLTIQRTQQEDSAVYLCASSLGSLYEQYFGPGTRLTVT.

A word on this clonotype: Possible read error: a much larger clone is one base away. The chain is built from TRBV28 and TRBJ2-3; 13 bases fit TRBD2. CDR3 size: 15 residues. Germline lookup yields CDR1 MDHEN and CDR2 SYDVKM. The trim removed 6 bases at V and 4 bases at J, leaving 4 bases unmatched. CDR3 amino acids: CASRWTSGRADTQYF. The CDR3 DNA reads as TGTGCCAGCAGATGGACTAGCGGGAGAGCAGATACGCAGTATTTT.